This TCR beta chain was retrieved from a study of pediatric ulcerative colitis. One to two pinch biopsies were taken from the rectum during colonoscopy. Clones were read by immunoSEQ multiplex PCR, and TCRdb kept only the in-frame ones, dropping some. The profile shows 15,000 to 20,000 clones, approximately 80% of them singletons. CDR1 and CDR2 from the germline V gene are SGHTA and FQGNSA. This CDR3 comprises 16 residues. The V and J ends lost 4 bases and 4 bases respectively, with 19 bases between them. The chain recombines TRBV7-2 with TRBJ1-2, with unresolved D. The receptor was isolated from a boy aged 5-17 years who was a control in a study of pediatric ulcerative colitis. Sample: gut tissue. CDR3 sequence reads: CASSSRMEEDPYGYTF. In DNA, the CDR3 is TGTGCCAGCAGCTCAAGGATGGAGGAGGATCCCTATGGCTACACCTTC.